One T cell receptor beta chain is described in this entry. Its specificity is not known. This sample stems from a study of long-term antiretroviral therapy in people with HIV. The CDR3 totals 14 residues. V lost 5 bases and J lost 6, with 14 bases in between. CDR1 and CDR2 from the germline V gene are SGHVS and FNYEAQ. The immunoSEQ assay was v3.0, run at survey level. Clones were sequenced by immunoSEQ multiplex PCR, and TCRdb holds only the in-frame ones, with some missing. The sample carries about 20,000 clones, 75% to 85% recorded once. Whole-study findings and limits: Missing from the dataset were any data on ART adherence, viral resistance or therapy changes.

People in the study who had HIV all got their treatment in the United States. V usage is TRBV7-6 and J usage is TRBJ2-4; D unresolved. Specimen: unsorted PBMCs, collected 0.2 years after starting antiretroviral therapy. The receptor was derived from a woman aged 40 to 50 with HIV. The CDR3 nucleotides are TGTGCCAGCAGCCCGCGAGACGAGCTAAACATTCAGTACTTC. This translates into CASSPRDELNIQYF.